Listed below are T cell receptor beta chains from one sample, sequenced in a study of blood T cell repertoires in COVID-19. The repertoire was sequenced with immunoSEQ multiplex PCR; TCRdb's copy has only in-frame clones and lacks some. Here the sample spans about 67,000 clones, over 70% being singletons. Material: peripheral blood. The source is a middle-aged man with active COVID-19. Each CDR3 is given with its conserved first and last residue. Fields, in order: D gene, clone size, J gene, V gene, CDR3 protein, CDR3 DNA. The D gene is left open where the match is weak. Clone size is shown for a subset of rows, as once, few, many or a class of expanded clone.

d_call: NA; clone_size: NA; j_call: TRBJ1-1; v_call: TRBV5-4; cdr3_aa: CASSLDMNTEAFF; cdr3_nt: TGTGCCAGCAGCTTGGACATGAACACTGAAGCTTTCTTT
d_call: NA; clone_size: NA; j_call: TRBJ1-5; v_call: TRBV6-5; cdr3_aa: CASSIRGNNQPQHF; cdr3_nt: TGTGCCAGCAGCATCAGGGGTAACAATCAGCCCCAGCATTTT
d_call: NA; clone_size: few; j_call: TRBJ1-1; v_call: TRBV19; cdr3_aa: CASREQGNTEAFF; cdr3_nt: TGTGCCAGTAGAGAACAGGGAAACACTGAAGCTTTCTTT
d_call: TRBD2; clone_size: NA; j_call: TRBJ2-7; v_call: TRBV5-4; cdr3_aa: CASSYAGGYEQYF; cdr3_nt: TGTGCCAGCAGCTATGCGGGGGGCTACGAGCAGTACTTC
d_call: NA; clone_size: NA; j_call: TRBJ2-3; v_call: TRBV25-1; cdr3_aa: CASSTGTGASTDTQYF; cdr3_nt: TGTGCCAGCTCTACAGGAACAGGCGCTAGCACAGATACGCAGTATTTT
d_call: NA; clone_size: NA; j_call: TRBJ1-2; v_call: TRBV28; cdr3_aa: CASSFPPANYGYTF; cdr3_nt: TGTGCCAGCAGTTTTCCCCCGGCTAACTATGGCTACACCTTC
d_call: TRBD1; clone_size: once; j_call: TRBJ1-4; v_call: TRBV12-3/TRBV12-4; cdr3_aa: CASTDRGRKLFF; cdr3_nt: TGTGCCAGCACCGACAGGGGGAGAAAACTGTTTTTT
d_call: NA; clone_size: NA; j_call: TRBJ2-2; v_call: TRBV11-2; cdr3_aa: CASSYTNTGELFF; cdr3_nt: TGTGCCAGCAGCTACACGAACACCGGGGAGCTGTTTTTT
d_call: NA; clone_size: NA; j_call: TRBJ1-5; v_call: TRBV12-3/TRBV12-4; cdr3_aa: CASSSYGQPQHF; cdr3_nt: TGTGCCAGCAGTTCGTACGGGCAGCCCCAGCATTTT
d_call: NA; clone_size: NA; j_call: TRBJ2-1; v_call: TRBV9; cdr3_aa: CASSPGMSYNEQFF; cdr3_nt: TGTGCCAGCAGCCCAGGGATGAGCTACAATGAGCAGTTCTTC
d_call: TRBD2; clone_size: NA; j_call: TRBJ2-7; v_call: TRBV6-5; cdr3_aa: CASRLTSGGSYEQYF; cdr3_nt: TGTGCCAGCAGGCTGACTAGCGGGGGGTCCTACGAGCAGTACTTC
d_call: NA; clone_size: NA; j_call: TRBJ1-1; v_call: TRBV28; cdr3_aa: CASTFGVGGNTEAFF; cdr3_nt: TGTGCCAGTACTTTCGGGGTTGGAGGGAACACTGAAGCTTTCTTT
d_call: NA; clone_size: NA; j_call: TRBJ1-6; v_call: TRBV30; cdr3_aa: CAWSVRGISNSPLHF; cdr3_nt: TGTGCCTGGAGTGTAAGGGGTATCAGTAATTCACCCCTCCACTTT
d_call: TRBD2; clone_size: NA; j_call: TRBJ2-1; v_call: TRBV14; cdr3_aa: CASSQEAGGTYNEQFF; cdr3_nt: TGTGCCAGCAGCCAAGAGGCGGGGGGGACCTACAATGAGCAGTTCTTC
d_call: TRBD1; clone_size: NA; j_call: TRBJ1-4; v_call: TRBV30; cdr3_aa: CAWTGQITTNEKLFF; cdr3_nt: TGTGCCTGGACGGGACAGATAACAACTAATGAAAAACTGTTTTTT
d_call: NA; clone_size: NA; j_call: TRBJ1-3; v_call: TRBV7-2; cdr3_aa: CASSSESGNTIYF; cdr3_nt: TGTGCCAGCAGCTCTGAGTCTGGAAACACCATATATTTT
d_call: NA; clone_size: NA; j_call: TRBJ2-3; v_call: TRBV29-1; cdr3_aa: CSVDSGSRADTQYF; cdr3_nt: TGCAGCGTTGATTCGGGATCCCGGGCAGATACGCAGTATTTT
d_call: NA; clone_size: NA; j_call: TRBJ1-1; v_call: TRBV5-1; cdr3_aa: CASTLATTNTEAFF; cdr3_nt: TGCGCCAGCACCCTGGCGACAACGAACACTGAAGCTTTCTTT
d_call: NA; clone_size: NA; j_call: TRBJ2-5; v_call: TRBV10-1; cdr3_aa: CASRDGKETQYF; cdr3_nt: TGCGCCAGCAGGGACGGGAAGGAGACCCAGTACTTC
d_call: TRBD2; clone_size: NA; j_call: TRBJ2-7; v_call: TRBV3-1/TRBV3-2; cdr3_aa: CASSLRAGGAYEQYF; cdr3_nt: TGTGCCAGCAGCCTCAGAGCGGGAGGAGCCTACGAGCAGTACTTC
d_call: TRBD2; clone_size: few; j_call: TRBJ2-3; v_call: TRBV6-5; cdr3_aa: CASARTSGSADTQYF; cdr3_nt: TGTGCCAGTGCTCGGACTAGCGGGAGCGCAGATACGCAGTATTTT
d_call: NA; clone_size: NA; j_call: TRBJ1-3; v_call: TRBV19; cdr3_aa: CASSIGEGLSGNTIYF; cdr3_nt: TGTGCCAGTAGTATAGGGGAGGGACTCTCTGGAAACACCATATATTTT
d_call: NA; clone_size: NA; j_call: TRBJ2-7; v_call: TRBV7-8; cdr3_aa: CASSLAGGAAYEQYF; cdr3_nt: TGTGCCAGCAGCTTAGCAGGAGGGGCGGCCTACGAGCAGTACTTC
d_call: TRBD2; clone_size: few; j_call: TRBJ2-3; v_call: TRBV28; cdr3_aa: CASSLSGGKDTQYF; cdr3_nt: TGTGCCAGCAGCCTTAGCGGGGGGAAAGATACGCAGTATTTT